Below, 9 T cell receptor beta chains from the same sample are listed, as sequenced in a study of CXCR3-negative and CXCR3-positive naive CD8 T cells (dated by TCRdb to about 2019). The sequencer listed for this sample is NextSeq 550. The Human TCR Profiling Kit (MiLaboratory) was used to prepare UMI-labeled 5' RACE TRB cDNA libraries. Through TCRdb reprocessing, the reads give one entry per CDR3 protein sequence; DNA is omitted. The sample's table lists a count of fewer than 9,000 distinct CDR3 sequences. The top ten constitute about 2% of the sample. Sequenced: naive CXCR3- CD8+ T cells from blood. In light of the paper, this sample's cell subset or site label describes: CD45RO-CCR7+CD27+CD95- naive CD8+ T cells lacking CXCR3 (TNR3-). The receptor source for this set is a human donor in good health. Some clones in this sample may be carry-over from other donors' samples.

This chain links TRBV2 with TRBJ2-7; the D call from TCRdb, TRBD1, cannot be confirmed without DNA. The V gene's germline CDR1 is SNHLY and CDR2 FYNNEI. The CDR3 covers 13 residues. The CDR3 sequence is CASSFGQSYEQYF.

By frequency, this clonotype is medium-sized. The chain joins TRBV29-1 to TRBJ1-2. The CDR3 is 14 residues long. Germline V gene sequence: CDR1 SQVTM, CDR2 ANQGSEA. The CDR3 loop reads CSVELGSPLYGYTF.

The rearrangement joins TRBV2 to TRBJ2-1; with no DNA, the TCRdb D assignment of TRBD2 cannot be verified. The CDR3 length is 15 residues. Looked up from germline, CDR1 is SNHLY and CDR2 is FYNNEI. The CDR3 loop is CANFEGRATGNEQFF.

The chain joins TRBV29-1 to TRBJ2-1; TCRdb names TRBD1, which stays unverified in the absence of DNA. The length of the CDR3 is 12 residues. The germline V gene has CDR1 SQVTM and CDR2 ANQGSEA. The CDR3 sequence: CSVVDRDYEQFF.

This sequence joins TRBV7-6 and TRBJ2-5; the D call from TCRdb, TRBD1, cannot be confirmed without DNA. This CDR3 region has 14 residues. Germline V gene sequence: CDR1 SGHVS, CDR2 FNYEAQ. CDR3 sequence reads: CASSLAGEGETQYF.

By frequency, this clonotype registers medium-sized. The chain uses TRBV29-1 and TRBJ2-5; absent DNA, TCRdb's TRBD2 call cannot be checked. Germline-derived CDR1 and CDR2 are SQVTM and ANQGSEA. The CDR3 runs to 15 residues. Here the CDR3 reads CSVNGRPPTQETQYF.

This rearrangement joins TRBV27 to TRBJ2-3; lacking DNA, the TRBD1 call made by TCRdb goes unchecked. The germline CDR1 and CDR2 sequences are MNHEY and SMNVEV (reference sequence). This CDR3 comprises 16 residues. CDR3 in amino acids: CASSAQTGLNTDTQYF.

The chain carries TRBV4-3 and TRBJ2-1; the TCRdb call, TRBD1, lacks DNA for checking. Germline values: CDR1 LGHNA, CDR2 YSLEER. This CDR3 is built from 16 residues. The CDR3 is CASSPRGREIYNEQFF.

The gene calls are TRBV11-2 and TRBJ2-1. Germline CDR1 and CDR2: SGHAT and FQNNGV. This CDR3 is built from 15 residues. CDR3 sequence: CASSLDPSNYNEQFF.